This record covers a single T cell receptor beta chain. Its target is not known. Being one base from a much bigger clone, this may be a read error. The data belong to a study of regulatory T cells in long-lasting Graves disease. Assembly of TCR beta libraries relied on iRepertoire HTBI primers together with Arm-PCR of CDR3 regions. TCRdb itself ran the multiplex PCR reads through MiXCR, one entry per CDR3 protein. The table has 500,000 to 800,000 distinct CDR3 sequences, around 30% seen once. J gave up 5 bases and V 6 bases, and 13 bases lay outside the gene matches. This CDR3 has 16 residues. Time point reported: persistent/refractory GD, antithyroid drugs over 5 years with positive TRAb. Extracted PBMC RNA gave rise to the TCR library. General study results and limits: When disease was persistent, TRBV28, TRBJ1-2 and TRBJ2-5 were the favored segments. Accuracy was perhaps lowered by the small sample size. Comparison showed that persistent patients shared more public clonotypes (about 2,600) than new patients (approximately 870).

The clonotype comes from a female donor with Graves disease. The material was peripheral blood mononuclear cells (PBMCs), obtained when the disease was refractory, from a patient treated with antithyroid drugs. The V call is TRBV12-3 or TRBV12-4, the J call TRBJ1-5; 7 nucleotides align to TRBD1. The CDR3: CASSPASQGEHQPQHF. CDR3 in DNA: TGTGCCAGCAGCCCAGCCTCTCAGGGGGAACATCAGCCCCAGCATTTT.